This TCR beta chain is drawn from a study of shared clonotypes between healthy human individuals. Data came from immunoSEQ multiplex PCR; TCRdb stores just in-frame clones and leaves some out. The sample lists over a million clones, roughly 96% occurring once. This CDR3 is built from 13 residues. V dropped 6 bases and J dropped 9 bases, with 15 bases sitting between them. Germline lookup yields CDR1 MDHEN and CDR2 SYDVKM. The chain links TRBV28 to TRBJ1-5; D uncertain. The sample was naive CD4+ T cells sorted from blood. Subset specified: CD45RA+ positively selected. The receptor was isolated from a man aged 25-40 years in good health. CDR3 nucleotide sequence: TGTGCCAGCAGCTCCTCTTCCAAGCGGCCCCAGCATTTT. Residues: CASSSSSKRPQHF.